This entry describes one T cell receptor (beta chain). Its specificity is unknown. The assay was run at survey level. Up to 500,000 reads were sequenced per sample. The protocol was immunoSEQ multiplex PCR, while the TCRdb copy is restricted to in-frame clones and leaves out a portion. The profile covers fewer than 25,000 clones, with over 60% appearing a single time and roughly a sixth taken by the ten largest. The CDR3 consists of 15 residues. The J segment lost 7 bases and the V segment lost 5 bases, leaving 6 bases of the junction unmatched. CDR1 and CDR2 from the germline V gene are KGHSH and LQKENI. The data were obtained in a study of pediatric ulcerative colitis. The study, taken as a whole, reports: All ulcerative colitis patients, but no controls, carried a couple of rectal clonotypes. In rectum, acute severe colitis had expanded clones and less diversity.

One to two pinch biopsies were taken from the rectum during colonoscopy. Sequencing was performed on gut tissue. The receptor was derived from a boy aged 5-17 years with severe ulcerative colitis. The chain joins TRBV18 to TRBJ1-6; 9 positions match TRBD1. CDR3 DNA sequence: TGTGCCAGCTCATCCGGGGACAGGGTGAATTCACCCCTCCACTTT. This encodes CASSSGDRVNSPLHF.